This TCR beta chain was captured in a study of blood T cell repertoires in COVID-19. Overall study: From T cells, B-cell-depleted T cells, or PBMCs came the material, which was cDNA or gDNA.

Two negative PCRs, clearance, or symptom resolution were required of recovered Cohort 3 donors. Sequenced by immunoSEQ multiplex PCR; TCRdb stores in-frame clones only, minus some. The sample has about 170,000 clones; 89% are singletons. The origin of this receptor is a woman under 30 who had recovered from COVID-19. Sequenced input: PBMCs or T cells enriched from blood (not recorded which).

CDR3: CASGLVHPNPGTSGNYEQYF. The CDR3 nucleotides read TGTGCTAGTGGTTTGGTCCACCCCAATCCCGGGACTAGCGGGAACTACGAGCAGTACTTC. This chain uses TRBV12-5 with TRBJ2-7; TRBD2 aligns across 13 bases. V shed 0 bases and J 3 bases; nucleotides not matched to a gene: 14. Per the germline V gene, CDR1 is LGHNT and CDR2 is FRNRAP. The CDR3 is 20 residues long.